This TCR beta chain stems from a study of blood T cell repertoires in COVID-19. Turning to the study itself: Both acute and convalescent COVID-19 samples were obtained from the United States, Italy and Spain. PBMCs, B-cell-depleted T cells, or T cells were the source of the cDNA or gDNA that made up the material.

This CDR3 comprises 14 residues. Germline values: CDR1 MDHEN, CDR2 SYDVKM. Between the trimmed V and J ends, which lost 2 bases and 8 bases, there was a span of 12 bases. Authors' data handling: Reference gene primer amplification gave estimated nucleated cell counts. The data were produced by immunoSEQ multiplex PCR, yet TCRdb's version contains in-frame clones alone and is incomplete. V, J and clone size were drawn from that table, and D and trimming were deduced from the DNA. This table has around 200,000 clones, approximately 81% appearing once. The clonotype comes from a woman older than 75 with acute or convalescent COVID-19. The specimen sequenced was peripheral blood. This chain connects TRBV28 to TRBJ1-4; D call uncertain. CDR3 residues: CASSLLGPIEKLFF. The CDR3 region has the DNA TGTGCCAGCAGTTTACTAGGCCCTATAGAAAAACTGTTTTTT.